A selection of T cell receptor beta chains follows, all from one sample in a study of cytomegalovirus exposure and HLA in healthy donors. The repertoire was sequenced with immunoSEQ multiplex PCR; TCRdb's copy has only in-frame clones and lacks some. The table lists 50,000 or so clones. The material sequenced was PBMCs. The receptor set was obtained from a middle-aged man in good health and CMV-seropositive. Each CDR3 is given with its conserved first and last residue. The order of the fields is D gene, J gene, V gene, CDR3 protein, CDR3 DNA. D genes are given only for firm matches.

d_gene: TRBD1; j_gene: TRBJ1-2; v_gene: TRBV29-1; CDR3aa: CSVPSGTANYGYTF; CDR3nt: TGCAGCGTCCCCTCCGGGACAGCAAACTATGGCTACACCTTC
d_gene: TRBD1; j_gene: TRBJ1-2; v_gene: TRBV28; CDR3aa: CATELTGQSYGYTF; CDR3nt: TGTGCCACGGAGTTAACGGGACAGAGCTATGGCTACACCTTC
d_gene: NA; j_gene: TRBJ2-7; v_gene: TRBV30; CDR3aa: CAWSVGGPLSEQYF; CDR3nt: TGTGCCTGGAGTGTTGGGGGCCCCCTGAGTGAGCAGTACTTC
d_gene: TRBD1; j_gene: TRBJ1-2; v_gene: TRBV18; CDR3aa: CASSRQGGNGYTF; CDR3nt: TGTGCCAGCTCACGACAGGGAGGAAACGGCTACACCTTC
d_gene: TRBD2; j_gene: TRBJ2-7; v_gene: TRBV2; CDR3aa: CASSGSPLAGGHEQYF; CDR3nt: TGTGCCAGCAGTGGATCCCCTCTAGCGGGGGGGCACGAGCAGTACTTC
d_gene: TRBD1; j_gene: TRBJ2-7; v_gene: TRBV6-5; CDR3aa: CASSYSWTGVYEQYF; CDR3nt: TGTGCCAGCAGTTACTCGTGGACAGGGGTCTACGAGCAGTACTTC
d_gene: NA; j_gene: TRBJ2-7; v_gene: TRBV27; CDR3aa: CASSFSGGLRYEQYF; CDR3nt: TGTGCCAGCAGTTTTTCCGGAGGGTTGCGGTACGAGCAGTACTTC
d_gene: NA; j_gene: TRBJ2-2; v_gene: TRBV5-3; CDR3aa: CARSEIRGNTGELFF; CDR3nt: TGTGCCAGAAGCGAGATTCGGGGGAACACCGGGGAGCTGTTTTTT
d_gene: NA; j_gene: TRBJ2-5; v_gene: TRBV20-1; CDR3aa: CSATGRETQYF; CDR3nt: TGCAGTGCCACAGGGCGCGAGACCCAGTACTTC
d_gene: NA; j_gene: TRBJ2-7; v_gene: TRBV27; CDR3aa: CASSSPTYEQYF; CDR3nt: TGTGCCAGCAGTTCCCCCACCTACGAGCAGTACTTC
d_gene: NA; j_gene: TRBJ2-1; v_gene: TRBV10-3; CDR3aa: CAISTSVDNEQFF; CDR3nt: TGTGCCATCAGTACGAGCGTTGACAATGAGCAGTTCTTC
d_gene: NA; j_gene: TRBJ1-5; v_gene: TRBV27; CDR3aa: CASSPPPGLRGQPQHF; CDR3nt: TGTGCCAGCAGTCCACCCCCGGGACTCCGAGGGCAGCCCCAGCATTTT
d_gene: TRBD1; j_gene: TRBJ1-1; v_gene: TRBV5-1; CDR3aa: CASSWDRAATEDFF; CDR3nt: TGCGCCAGCAGCTGGGACAGGGCTGCTACTGAAGATTTCTTT
d_gene: NA; j_gene: TRBJ2-7; v_gene: TRBV27; CDR3aa: CASSKWRDSPGEQYF; CDR3nt: TGTGCCAGCAGTAAGTGGCGGGACAGTCCTGGGGAGCAGTACTTC
d_gene: NA; j_gene: TRBJ2-5; v_gene: TRBV6-5; CDR3aa: CASSSSGRTNQETQYF; CDR3nt: TGTGCCAGCAGTTCCTCCGGTAGGACAAACCAAGAGACCCAGTACTTC
d_gene: NA; j_gene: TRBJ1-4; v_gene: TRBV28; CDR3aa: CASISGEGSEKLFF; CDR3nt: TGTGCCAGCATCTCCGGTGAAGGGAGTGAAAAACTGTTTTTT
d_gene: NA; j_gene: TRBJ2-7; v_gene: TRBV6-5; CDR3aa: CASSRELAYEQYF; CDR3nt: TGTGCCAGCAGTCGGGAGCTTGCCTACGAGCAGTACTTC
d_gene: NA; j_gene: TRBJ1-1; v_gene: TRBV28; CDR3aa: CASSLAGVGYTEAFF; CDR3nt: TGTGCCAGCAGTTTAGCGGGAGTTGGGTACACTGAAGCTTTCTTT
d_gene: NA; j_gene: TRBJ1-6; v_gene: TRBV6-5; CDR3aa: CASSFWRDSPLHF; CDR3nt: TGTGCCAGCAGTTTCTGGAGGGATTCACCCCTCCACTTT
d_gene: NA; j_gene: TRBJ1-4; v_gene: TRBV18; CDR3aa: CASSPPNEGLEEKLFF; CDR3nt: TGTGCCAGCTCACCACCTAACGAGGGACTGGAAGAAAAACTGTTTTTT
d_gene: NA; j_gene: TRBJ2-4; v_gene: TRBV11-1; CDR3aa: CASSLERTENIQYF; CDR3nt: TGTGCCAGCAGCTTAGAGAGGACAGAAAACATTCAGTACTTC
d_gene: TRBD1; j_gene: TRBJ1-1; v_gene: TRBV2; CDR3aa: CASGGQGLNTEAFF; CDR3nt: TGTGCCAGCGGGGGACAGGGTCTGAACACTGAAGCTTTCTTT
d_gene: NA; j_gene: TRBJ2-3; v_gene: TRBV19; CDR3aa: CASSIGQGFTDTQYF; CDR3nt: TGTGCCAGTAGTATAGGGCAGGGCTTCACAGATACGCAGTATTTT
d_gene: NA; j_gene: TRBJ1-5; v_gene: TRBV30; CDR3aa: CAWNRAINQPQHF; CDR3nt: TGTGCCTGGAACAGGGCTATCAATCAGCCCCAGCATTTT
d_gene: TRBD1; j_gene: TRBJ2-7; v_gene: TRBV18; CDR3aa: CASSPRQGDTVEQYF; CDR3nt: TGTGCCAGCTCACCCCGACAGGGGGATACAGTGGAGCAGTACTTC
d_gene: NA; j_gene: TRBJ2-7; v_gene: TRBV7-2; CDR3aa: CASSPSGVTEQYF; CDR3nt: TGTGCCAGCAGCCCGTCGGGAGTCACCGAGCAGTACTTC
d_gene: TRBD2; j_gene: TRBJ2-5; v_gene: TRBV15; CDR3aa: CATSRDLAGVETQYF; CDR3nt: TGTGCCACCAGCAGAGACCTAGCGGGGGTAGAGACCCAGTACTTC
d_gene: TRBD2; j_gene: TRBJ2-1; v_gene: TRBV6-5; CDR3aa: CASSHGTSGTVMFF; CDR3nt: TGTGCCAGCAGCCACGGGACTAGCGGGACGGTAATGTTCTTC
d_gene: TRBD1; j_gene: TRBJ2-7; v_gene: TRBV5-1; CDR3aa: CASSFTGDHPYEQYF; CDR3nt: TGCGCCAGCAGTTTTACAGGGGACCACCCCTACGAGCAGTACTTC
d_gene: NA; j_gene: TRBJ1-2; v_gene: TRBV6-1; CDR3aa: CASLPWAVANGYTF; CDR3nt: TGTGCCAGTCTCCCCTGGGCAGTCGCAAATGGCTACACCTTC
d_gene: NA; j_gene: TRBJ1-4; v_gene: TRBV7-9; CDR3aa: CASSLQRGEKLFF; CDR3nt: TGTGCCAGCAGCTTACAAAGGGGGGAAAAACTGTTTTTT
d_gene: NA; j_gene: TRBJ1-1; v_gene: TRBV5-4; CDR3aa: CASSPGGRDTEAFF; CDR3nt: TGTGCCAGCAGCCCCGGGGGTCGGGACACTGAAGCTTTCTTT
d_gene: NA; j_gene: TRBJ2-2; v_gene: TRBV9; CDR3aa: CASSLRGTNTGELFF; CDR3nt: TGTGCCAGCAGCCTGAGAGGGACGAACACCGGGGAGCTGTTTTTT
d_gene: TRBD1; j_gene: TRBJ2-7; v_gene: TRBV6-6; CDR3aa: CASSFRTGTSEQYF; CDR3nt: TGTGCCAGCAGTTTCCGGACAGGGACATCCGAGCAGTACTTC
d_gene: NA; j_gene: TRBJ1-6; v_gene: TRBV30; CDR3aa: CAWSRGRSPLHF; CDR3nt: TGTGCCTGGAGTAGGGGTCGGTCACCCCTCCACTTT
d_gene: NA; j_gene: TRBJ2-7; v_gene: TRBV19; CDR3aa: CASSLNREGSYEQYF; CDR3nt: TGTGCCAGTAGCCTTAACAGGGAGGGGTCCTACGAGCAGTACTTC
d_gene: TRBD1; j_gene: TRBJ1-6; v_gene: TRBV4-1; CDR3aa: CASSQKAPGQGSSPLHF; CDR3nt: TGCGCCAGCAGCCAGAAGGCTCCGGGACAGGGGAGCTCACCCCTCCACTTT
d_gene: TRBD2; j_gene: TRBJ2-2; v_gene: TRBV6-1; CDR3aa: CASSGGLAGSTGELFF; CDR3nt: TGTGCCAGCAGTGGCGGACTAGCGGGGAGCACCGGGGAGCTGTTTTTT
d_gene: NA; j_gene: TRBJ2-1; v_gene: TRBV27; CDR3aa: CASSPRIYNEQFF; CDR3nt: TGTGCCAGCAGCCCTCGTATTTACAATGAGCAGTTCTTC
d_gene: TRBD1; j_gene: TRBJ2-3; v_gene: TRBV6-5; CDR3aa: CANLDRESTDKQYF; CDR3nt: TGTGCCAACCTGGACAGGGAGAGCACAGATAAGCAGTATTTT
d_gene: NA; j_gene: TRBJ2-5; v_gene: TRBV7-7; CDR3aa: CASSETGGPLTQYF; CDR3nt: TGTGCTAGCAGCGAGACCGGGGGGCCCCTGACCCAGTACTTC
d_gene: NA; j_gene: TRBJ1-2; v_gene: TRBV6-5; CDR3aa: CASSYERSTNYGYTF; CDR3nt: TGTGCCAGCAGTTACGAGAGAAGTACTAACTATGGCTACACCTTC
d_gene: TRBD2; j_gene: TRBJ2-3; v_gene: TRBV5-1; CDR3aa: CASSLDPGLAGDWYF; CDR3nt: TGCGCCAGCAGCTTGGACCCGGGACTAGCGGGAGACTGGTATTTT
d_gene: TRBD2; j_gene: TRBJ2-7; v_gene: TRBV27; CDR3aa: CASSLKGDGRSYEQYF; CDR3nt: TGTGCCAGCAGTTTAAAGGGAGACGGGAGGTCCTACGAGCAGTACTTC
d_gene: NA; j_gene: TRBJ2-7; v_gene: TRBV25-1; CDR3aa: CASTQTGLTSYEQYF; CDR3nt: TGTGCCAGCACCCAGACAGGACTCACCTCCTACGAGCAGTACTTC
d_gene: TRBD2; j_gene: TRBJ2-3; v_gene: TRBV4-3; CDR3aa: CASSQDVSGGANTQYF; CDR3nt: TGCGCCAGCAGCCAAGATGTAAGCGGGGGGGCAAATACGCAGTATTTT
d_gene: NA; j_gene: TRBJ1-5; v_gene: TRBV7-2; CDR3aa: CASSLAGQPQHF; CDR3nt: TGTGCCAGCAGCTTAGCCGGTCAGCCCCAGCATTTT
d_gene: TRBD1; j_gene: TRBJ2-1; v_gene: TRBV7-9; CDR3aa: CASSLSGTGRNEQFF; CDR3nt: TGTGCCAGCAGCTTAAGTGGGACAGGGCGCAATGAGCAGTTCTTC